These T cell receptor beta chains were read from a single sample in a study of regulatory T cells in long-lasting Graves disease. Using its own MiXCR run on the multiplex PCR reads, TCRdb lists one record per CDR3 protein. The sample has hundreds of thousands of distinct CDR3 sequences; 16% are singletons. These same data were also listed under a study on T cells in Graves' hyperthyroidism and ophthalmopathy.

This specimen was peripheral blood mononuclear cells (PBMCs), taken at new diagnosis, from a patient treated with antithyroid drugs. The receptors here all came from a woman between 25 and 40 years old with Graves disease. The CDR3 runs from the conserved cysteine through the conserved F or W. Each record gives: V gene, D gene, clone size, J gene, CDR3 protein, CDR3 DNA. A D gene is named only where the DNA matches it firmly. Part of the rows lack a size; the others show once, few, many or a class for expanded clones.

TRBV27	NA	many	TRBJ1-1	CASSTLLRSNTEAFF	TGTGCCAGCAGTACCCTTTTACGGTCGAACACTGAAGCTTTCTTT
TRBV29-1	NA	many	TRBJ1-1	CSVLHTEAFF	TGCAGCGTCCTACACACTGAAGCTTTCTTT
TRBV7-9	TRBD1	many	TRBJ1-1	CASSLTGGFGAFF	TGTGCCAGCAGCTTGACAGGGGGTTTCGGAGCTTTCTTT
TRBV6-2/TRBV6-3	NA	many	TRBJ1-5	CASSNPGMGNQPQHF	TGTGCCAGCAGTAACCCGGGGATGGGCAATCAGCCCCAGCATTTT
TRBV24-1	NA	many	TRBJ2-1	CATSDFSGESSYNEQFF	TGTGCCACCAGTGATTTCTCAGGGGAAAGCTCCTACAATGAGCAGTTCTTC
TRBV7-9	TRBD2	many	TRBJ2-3	CASSTTSGLSTDTQYF	TGTGCCAGCAGCACCACTAGCGGACTAAGCACAGATACGCAGTATTTT
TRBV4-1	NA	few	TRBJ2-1	CASSQATWSEQFF	TGCGCCAGCAGCCAAGCCACTTGGAGTGAGCAGTTCTTC
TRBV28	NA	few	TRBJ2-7	CASSLVSQKDYEQYF	TGTGCCAGCAGTTTAGTAAGCCAGAAAGACTACGAGCAGTACTTC
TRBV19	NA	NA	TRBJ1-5	CASSTPPVQPQHF	TGTGCCAGTAGTACCCCTCCAGTTCAGCCCCAGCATTTT
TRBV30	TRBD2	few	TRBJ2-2	CAWRASGKVTGELFF	TGTGCCTGGAGGGCTAGCGGGAAGGTCACCGGGGAGCTGTTTTTT
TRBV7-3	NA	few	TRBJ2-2	CASSLNIGGTGELFF	TGTGCCAGCAGCTTAAATATAGGCGGGACCGGGGAGCTGTTTTTT
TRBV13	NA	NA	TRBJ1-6	CASSRGISPLHF	TGCGCCAGCAGCCGAGGGATCTCACCCCTCCACTTT
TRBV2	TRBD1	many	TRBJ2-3	CASSDRGPDTQYF	TGTGCCAGCAGTGACAGGGGGCCAGATACGCAGTATTTT
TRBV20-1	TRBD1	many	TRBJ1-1	CSANTGGTEAFF	TGCAGTGCTAATACAGGGGGCACTGAAGCTTTCTTT
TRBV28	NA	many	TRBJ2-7	CASSLGGKQYF	TGTGCCAGCAGTTTGGGCGGAAAGCAGTACTTC
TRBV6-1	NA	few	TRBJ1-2	CASSENGRFYGYTF	TGTGCCAGCAGTGAAAACGGACGCTTCTATGGCTACACCTTC
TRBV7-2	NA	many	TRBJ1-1	CASTVGGGFRAFF	TGTGCCAGCACCGTTGGGGGGGGATTTCGGGCTTTCTTT
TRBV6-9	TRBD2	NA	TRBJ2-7	CAGRYLAGLDSGEQYF	TGTGCCGGCAGATATCTAGCGGGTCTCGATTCAGGCGAGCAGTACTTC
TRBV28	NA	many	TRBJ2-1	CASILTPGSPHEQFF	TGTGCCAGCATTCTGACTCCGGGGAGCCCCCATGAGCAGTTCTTC
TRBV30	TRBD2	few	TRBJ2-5	CACSGAGTQYF	TGTGCCTGTAGCGGGGCAGGGACCCAGTACTTC
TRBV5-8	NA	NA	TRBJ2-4	CASSLMTVLAKNIQYF	TGTGCCAGCAGCTTGATGACGGTTCTAGCCAAAAACATTCAGTACTTC
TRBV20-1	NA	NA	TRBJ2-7	CSARDITRRASDEQYF	TGCAGTGCTAGAGATATCACCAGGAGGGCCTCGGACGAGCAGTACTTC
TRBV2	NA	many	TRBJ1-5	CASREQINQPQHF	TGTGCCAGCAGGGAACAGATCAATCAGCCCCAGCATTTT
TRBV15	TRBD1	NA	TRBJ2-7	CATSRDQGTGSPYEQYF	TGTGCCACCAGCAGAGATCAGGGGACAGGGTCCCCCTACGAGCAGTACTTC
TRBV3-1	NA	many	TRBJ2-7	CASSFVGGREQYF	TGTGCCAGCAGCTTTGTTGGGGGACGGGAGCAGTACTTC
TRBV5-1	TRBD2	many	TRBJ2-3	CASSFVPGGSTDTQYF	TGCGCCAGCAGCTTCGTCCCGGGGGGAAGCACAGATACGCAGTATTTT
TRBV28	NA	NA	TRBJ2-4	CASRGLGAKNIQYF	TGTGCCAGCAGGGGGTTGGGGGCCAAAAACATTCAGTACTTC
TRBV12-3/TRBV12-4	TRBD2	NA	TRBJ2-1	CASSVAGGGYNEQFF	TGTGCCAGCAGTGTAGCGGGAGGTGGCTACAATGAGCAGTTCTTC
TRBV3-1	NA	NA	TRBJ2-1	CASSQVSRYNEQFF	TGTGCCAGCAGCCAGGTTAGCCGCTACAATGAGCAGTTCTTC